The clone carrying this TCR beta chain appeared many times. Antigen unknown. This sample stems from a study of identical twins. Findings and limits, study-wide: In drawing conclusions, the study used cross-sectional statistical analysis and did not follow the same donors. With beta out-of-frame sequences, excess sharing by twins was weaker.

The CDR3 sequence is 15 residues long. V was clipped by 3 bases and J by 4 bases, with 16 bases between them. CDR1 is SGHTA, CDR2 FQGNSA, per germline. A universal primer site was created by template switching, with the cDNA bearing unique molecular identifiers. TCRdb redid the calling of the 5' RACE reads with MiXCR, one entry per CDR3 protein. The table has approximately 700,000 distinct CDR3 sequences, about 20% seen once. This same sample was also part of a study on T cells expressing NK-cell markers. That work contributes: A few donors showed these clonotypes also leading the CD3+CD56-NKG2C+ fraction.

The specimen was PBMCs. This receptor was obtained from a woman aged 18-29 years in good health. The chain is built from TRBV7-2 and TRBJ2-7; either TRBD1 or TRBD2 may supply D (5 bases each). The CDR3: CASSFTSRGEYEQYF. As DNA, the CDR3 is TGTGCCAGCAGCTTCACTTCGAGGGGTGAATACGAGCAGTACTTC.